The TCR beta chain described here comes from a study of T cell responses to AZD1222 COVID-19 vaccine. Clones were read by immunoSEQ multiplex PCR, and TCRdb kept only the in-frame ones, dropping some. The sample includes over 150,000 clones, roughly 91% of them seen just once. The CDR3 has 14 residues. Germline V CDR1 and CDR2: MDHEN, SYDVKM. V was clipped by 2 bases and J by 4 bases, with 9 bases between them. The sequence came from an adult who received the MenACWY meningococcal vaccine as a control. The rearrangement joins TRBV28 to TRBJ1-5; no clear D gene. The source was peripheral blood, collected 28 days after the second dose of the MenACWY control vaccine. The CDR3 DNA is TGTGCCAGCAGTTTAATACAGAGAAATCAGCCCCAGCATTTT. It yields the protein CASSLIQRNQPQHF.